This T cell receptor beta chain derives from a study of blood T cell repertoires in COVID-19. About the research overall: Acute-phase and convalescent COVID-19 samples originated in the United States, Italy and Spain. PBMCs, B-cell-depleted T cells, or T cells were the source of the cDNA or gDNA that made up the material.

Germline CDR1 reads MGHRA; CDR2 reads YSYEKL. The V and J ends lost 3 bases and 4 bases respectively, with 15 bases between them. The CDR3 runs 15 residues. In the original workflow: Estimation of nucleated cell counts relied on the amplification of reference gene primers. The table came from immunoSEQ multiplex PCR; TCRdb's copy has only in-frame clones and leaves some out. D and trimming were read from the DNA, whereas the V and J calls and clone size are those reported in that table. The data contain 65,000 or so clones, more than 75% of them seen just once; the ten biggest clones take up 0.95% to 1.5%.

The receptor was isolated from a man aged 55 to 70 with acute or convalescent COVID-19. This chain links TRBV4-1 with TRBJ1-2; tentative D call: TRBD1 (6 bases). Sequenced material: peripheral blood. The CDR3 loop reads CASSQQQGSSYGYTF. The CDR3 DNA sequence: TGCGCCAGCAGCCAGCAACAGGGTTCCTCCTATGGCTACACCTTC.